Shown below are 3 T cell receptor beta chains from a single sample sequenced in a study of monozygotic twins with inflammatory bowel disease. TCRdb reprocessed the 5' RACE reads and stores each CDR3 protein as one record, lacking DNA. This sample lists over 350,000 distinct CDR3 sequences; its ten largest clones have just over 2.5%. What was sequenced was blood. Every receptor here comes from a human donor with ulcerative colitis or Crohn's disease, or a healthy co-twin of an affected twin (not recorded which).

The chain has TRBV7-9 and TRBJ2-1. Looked up from germline, CDR1 is SEHNR and CDR2 is FQNEAQ (reference sequence). This CDR3 comprises 15 residues. The CDR3 here is CASRDTGISYNEQFF.

V gene TRBV29-1 combines with J gene TRBJ2-3; TCRdb lists TRBD1, though no DNA is available to test this call. CDR3 length equals 14 residues. From germline, CDR1 is SQVTM and CDR2 ANQGSEA. CDR3 protein: CSGQEDILGYTQYF.

The rearrangement links TRBV6-2 or TRBV6-3 to TRBJ2-7; checking the TCRdb D call of TRBD2 is not possible without DNA. Germline loops: CDR1 MNHEY, CDR2 SVGEGT. There are 15 residues in the CDR3. The CDR3 reads CASSTHLLSSYEQYF.